These 3 T cell receptor beta chains were all obtained from the same sample, sequenced in a study of blood T cells in healthy people across ages. A sample-barcoded 5' primer and a J-beta primer mix were used in a second PCR of roughly 6 to 11 cycles. TCRdb reanalysed the 5' RACE reads using MiXCR and keeps one entry per CDR3 protein. This sample carries 700,000 to 1,000,000 distinct CDR3 sequences, 40% to 50% of them seen once, and the ten largest clones take around 21%. The sample taken for sequencing was blood. The receptors were gathered from a man aged 60-69 years in good health.

This chain joins TRBV7-2 and TRBJ1-2, with D perhaps TRBD1 (5 bases). The CDR3 consists of 14 residues. From germline, CDR1 is SGHTA and CDR2 FQGNSA. V was clipped by 2 bases and J by 3 bases, with 10 bases between them. The DNA for the CDR3 is TGTGCCAGCAGCTTATTGAGGGGCGACTATGGCTACACCTTC. It encodes CASSLLRGDYGYTF.

This clonotype turned up a few times. CDR3 in amino acids: CATSRDRASTDTQYF. CDR3 DNA sequence: TGTGCCACCAGCAGAGATCGGGCTAGCACAGATACGCAGTATTTT. The V and J genes are TRBV15 and TRBJ2-3; no firm D call. V gave up 0 bases and J gave up 0 bases, with 7 bases separating them. The CDR3 runs to 15 residues. Looked up from germline, CDR1 is LNHNV and CDR2 is YYDKDF (reference sequence).

This clonotype was found a few times. CDR3: CASNPLEGDPGMEQFF. The CDR3 DNA follows: TGTGCCAGCAACCCCCTTGAAGGGGACCCGGGCATGGAGCAGTTCTTC. V is TRBV6-5 and J is TRBJ2-1; D might be TRBD1 or TRBD2, each matching 5 bases. The CDR3 is 16 amino acids. Germline V lookup: CDR1 MNHEY, CDR2 SVGAGI. V was shortened by 7 bases and J by 10 bases, with 26 bases between the two germline ends.